This T cell receptor (beta chain) was identified during a study of T-cell reconstitution after alpha-beta-depleted transplantation in children. Researchers prepared the TCRbeta library using unique molecular identifiers, the study reports. Each CDR3 protein gets one entry after TCRdb re-called the PCR reads with MiXCR. The profile covers just under 550,000 distinct CDR3 sequences, with around 19% appearing a single time and 2.5% to 4% taken by the ten largest. CDR1 and CDR2 (germline): SNHLY, FYNNEI. V was pared by 5 bases and J by 2 bases, with 11 bases between. CDR3 size: 14 residues. Sequences were derived from PBMCs from the stem cell graft donor, sampled from the stem cell graft. The gene calls are TRBV2 and TRBJ2-3; unclear D gene. The clonotype was recovered from a human donor who donated a stem cell graft to a child with acute lymphoblastic leukemia. CDR3 region: CASSSQQNTDTQYF. The CDR3 coding sequence is TGTGCCAGCAGTTCTCAGCAAAACACAGATACGCAGTATTTT. Variable domain in full (rest from reference TRBV2 and TRBJ2-3): EPEVTQTPSHQVTQMGQEVILRCVPISNHLYFYWYRQILGQKVEFLVSFYNNEISEKSEIFDDQFSVERPDGSNFTLKIRSTKLEDSAMYFCASSSQQNTDTQYFGPGTRLTVL.